Below, 22 T cell receptor beta chains from the same sample are listed, as sequenced in a study of T cells in Graves' hyperthyroidism and ophthalmopathy. Authors of the study amplified TCR beta CDR3 regions from RNA transcripts. The study used the HTBI primer set for a first-round RT-PCR of the TCR CDR3. MiXCR, applied by TCRdb to the multiplex PCR reads, yields one record per CDR3 protein. The profile shows around 760,000 distinct CDR3 sequences, 30% to 40% of them singletons. The sequenced sample consisted of blood. The receptors here all came from a middle-aged woman with Graves' hyperthyroidism.

Regarding this clonotype: Germline is not matched at one junction end, which may reflect a read error. This chain connects TRBV10-2 to TRBJ1-2; the match to TRBD1 covers 10 bases. The CDR3 totals 13 residues. Germline CDR1 reads WSHSY; CDR2 reads SAAADI. CDR3 coding DNA: TGTGCCAGCAGACAGGGGGCGGACTATGGCTACACCTTC. Protein sequence: CASRQGADYGYTF.

The V gene is TRBV10-1, the J gene TRBJ1-1, with 8 bases aligning to TRBD1. Germline V gene data show CDR1 as WNHNN and CDR2 as SYGVQD (reference sequence). The CDR3 length is 18 residues. V was pared by 5 bases and J by 5 bases, with 19 bases of the junction left unmatched. The CDR3 loop is CASSPWGESGGKKTEAFF. The CDR3 DNA sequence: TGCGCCAGCAGTCCTTGGGGGGAATCAGGGGGCAAGAAGACTGAAGCTTTCTTT.

This clonotype was observed many times. The rearrangement links TRBV20-1 to TRBJ2-5; D tentatively fits TRBD1 or TRBD2 (6 bases each). Germline CDR1 is DFQATT and CDR2 is SNEGSKA (reference sequence). The CDR3 contains 16 residues. Between the trimmed V and J ends, which lost 5 bases and 1 base, there was a span of 20 bases. The CDR3 region has the DNA TGCAGTGCTCGGGGGCTTCCGCCGACTGCCCAAGAGACCCAGTACTTC. Amino acids: CSARGLPPTAQETQYF.

This chain links TRBV7-9 with TRBJ2-7; D is perhaps TRBD1 (5 bases). The last part of the DNA fits TRBJ2-1 better; the J call may be wrong. Germline CDR1 is SEHNR and CDR2 is FQNEAQ (reference sequence). This CDR3 is 15 amino acids long. The CDR3 spells CASSSQGTRYNEQFF. Here the CDR3 DNA reads TGTGCCAGCAGCTCTCAGGGCACCAGATACAATGAGCAGTTCTTC.

This clonotype was seen a few times. This rearrangement joins TRBV7-2 to TRBJ2-1; 8 bases align to TRBD1. Trimming cost V 5 bases and J 1 base; bases outside gene matches: 7. The CDR3 totals 16 residues. CDR1 and CDR2 from the germline V gene are SGHTA and FQGNSA. CDR3 in DNA: TGTGCCAGCAGCCCTGGGACAGGTCCTTCCTACAATGAGCAGTTCTTC. Its translation is CASSPGTGPSYNEQFF.

The V call is TRBV7-9, the J call TRBJ2-5; D call uncertain. The CDR3 has 15 residues. V shed 5 bases and J shed 3 bases, with 16 bases lying between them. Germline V CDR1 and CDR2: SEHNR, FQNEAQ (reference sequence). CDR3 sequence (DNA): TGTGCCAGCAGCCTGGGCACAGATAAAGAAGAGACCCAGTACTTC. It codes for CASSLGTDKEETQYF.

Many counts were recorded for this clonotype. The chain couples TRBV7-9 to TRBJ1-6, with a tentative D call TRBD1 (5 bases). Trimming shortened V by 5 bases and J by 16 bases, and 21 bases separated the two germline ends. The CDR3 runs to 14 residues. Germline values: CDR1 SEHNR, CDR2 FQNEAQ (reference sequence). The CDR3 DNA is TGTGCCAGCAGCCCTACAGGCGGCTCGATTTTGCTCCACTTT. Its translation: CASSPTGGSILLHF.

This clonotype was seen a few times. The V gene is TRBV28, the J gene TRBJ1-2; the D gene is possibly TRBD1 (5 bases). The CDR3 is 12 residues long. The V gene's germline CDR1 is MDHEN and CDR2 SYDVKM. Trimming took off 8 bases at V and 5 bases at J, with 12 bases between the two ends. The CDR3 coding sequence is TGTGCCAGCGGACTAGGGGCGTATGGCTACACCTTC. Protein: CASGLGAYGYTF.

The rearrangement joins TRBV18 to TRBJ2-7; D may match TRBD1 or TRBD2 (5 bases each). The CDR3 loop spans 13 amino acids. Germline V CDR1 and CDR2: KGHSH, LQKENI. Trimming cost V 3 bases and J 5 bases, with 11 bases left between them. The CDR3 region is CASSPPGRDEQYF. The CDR3 nucleotides read TGTGCCAGCTCACCTCCGGGACGGGACGAGCAGTACTTC.

Only a few counts were recorded for this clonotype. The V gene is TRBV6-5, the J gene TRBJ2-5; D remains ambiguous. The ends were cut back, 6 bases at V and 7 bases at J, with 12 bases in the middle. The CDR3 is 12 amino acids. The V gene's germline CDR1 is MNHEY and CDR2 SVGAGI. In nucleotides, the CDR3 is TGTGCCAGCAGAGCTCTGGGTGGGACCCAGTACTTC. This sequence encodes CASRALGGTQYF.

The rearrangement uses TRBV7-6 and TRBJ1-6; 9 bases match TRBD1. Germline trimming cut 1 base from V and 10 bases from J; bases unmatched to any gene: 11. This CDR3 region has 17 residues. CDR1 SGHVS and CDR2 FNYEAQ come from the germline V gene. The CDR3 bases are TGTGCCAGCAGCTTAGGGGGGGGAACAGGGGGCGAGTCACCCCTCCACTTT. It translates to CASSLGGGTGGESPLHF.

This clonotype was counted only a few times. J is TRBJ2-7 and V is TRBV10-2; D might be TRBD2 (5 bases). V shed 0 bases and J shed 2 bases, with 11 bases lying between them. The CDR3 extends over 15 amino acids. In germline, CDR1 is WSHSY, CDR2 SAAADI. The CDR3 loop is CASSESPGSPYEQYF. The CDR3 nucleotides are TGCGCCAGCAGTGAGTCCCCGGGGTCCCCCTACGAGCAGTACTTC.

A single count supports this clonotype. The chain employs TRBV7-9 and TRBJ2-7; 7 positions agree with TRBD2. CDR1 and CDR2 from the germline V gene are SEHNR and FQNEAQ (reference sequence). This CDR3 comprises 14 residues. J gave up 6 bases and V 6 bases, and 11 bases lay outside the gene matches. The CDR3 nucleotides read TGTGCCAGCAGTTTTCGGCGGGAGCGCGGCGAGCAGTACTTC. This sequence encodes CASSFRRERGEQYF. Full variable domain (outside the CDR3, taken from reference TRBV7-9 and TRBJ2-7): DTGVSQNPRHKITKRGQNVTFRCDPISEHNRLYWYRQTLGQGPEFLTYFQNEAQLEKSRLLSDRFSAERPKGSFSTLEIQRTEQGDSAMYLCASSFRRERGEQYFGPGTRLTVT.

This clonotype was observed many times. J is TRBJ2-7 and V is TRBV7-2; either TRBD1 or TRBD2 may supply D (5 bases each). Trimming took 3 bases from V and 0 from J, leaving 9 bases between them. Germline-derived CDR1 and CDR2 are SGHTA and FQGNSA. CDR3 length: 14 residues. As DNA, the CDR3 is TGTGCCAGCAGCTTGGGACGGAGCTCCTACGAGCAGTACTTC. Its protein product is CASSLGRSSYEQYF.

V usage is TRBV29-1 and J usage is TRBJ1-1; D is ambiguous. Germline V gene lookup returns CDR1 SQVTM and CDR2 ANQGSEA. The CDR3 extends over 13 amino acids. Trimming removed 3 bases at V and 4 bases at J, with 12 bases between. CDR3 DNA: TGCAGCGTTGACGACGGGGTAACCACTGAAGCTTTCTTT. Translated, it gives CSVDDGVTTEAFF. The whole variable domain, filled in from reference TRBV29-1 and TRBJ1-1, reads SAVISQKPSRDICQRGTSLTIQCQVDSQVTMMFWYRQQPGQSLTLIATANQGSEATYESGFVIDKFPISRPNLTFSTLTVSNMSPEDSSIYLCSVDDGVTTEAFFGQGTRLTVV.

This clonotype has at least ten counts. The V gene is TRBV20-1, the J gene TRBJ2-5; D may match TRBD1 or TRBD2 (5 bases each). The ends were cut back, 5 bases at V and 4 bases at J, with 14 bases in the middle. Germline V gene sequence: CDR1 DFQATT, CDR2 SNEGSKA (reference sequence). This CDR3 contains 13 residues. This chain's CDR3 is CSAPDGTGETQYF. The CDR3 bases are TGCAGTGCTCCTGACGGGACGGGAGAGACCCAGTACTTC.

This clonotype has ten or more counts. The chain employs TRBV2 and TRBJ1-5; tentatively, D is TRBD1 (5 bases). Per germline, CDR1 SNHLY and CDR2 FYNNEI. The CDR3 is 16 amino acids. With 4 bases removed from V and 1 base from J, the gap between germline ends came to 14 bases. DNA of the CDR3: TGTGCCAGCAGTGGTTTGGAAGGGGCAAGCAATCAGCCCCAGCATTTT. This translates into CASSGLEGASNQPQHF.

The V gene is TRBV6-5, the J gene TRBJ1-1; tentative D call: TRBD1 (5 bases). The V and J ends lost 7 bases and 11 bases respectively, with 14 bases between them. Germline V gene lookup returns CDR1 MNHEY and CDR2 SVGAGI. The CDR3 has 11 amino acids. The CDR3 nucleotides read TGTGCCAGCAAGGCAGGGAGAGGGGCTTTCTTT. As protein: CASKAGRGAFF.

This clonotype was observed at least ten times. The genes are TRBV29-1 and TRBJ2-7; 8 bases map to TRBD1. Germline V gene data show CDR1 as SQVTM and CDR2 as ANQGSEA. The CDR3 has 12 residues. With 7 bases clipped from V and 3 bases from J, the junction kept 5 bases outside the gene matches. CDR3 in DNA: TGCAGCGGGAGGACAGGGAGCTACGAGCAGTACTTC. Protein: CSGRTGSYEQYF.

At least ten counts were recorded for this clonotype. The chain carries TRBV2 and TRBJ2-5; 7 bases match TRBD2. Germline V gene lookup returns CDR1 SNHLY and CDR2 FYNNEI. The CDR3 length is 15 residues. Unmatched junction bases numbered 9, after V lost 4 bases and J lost 4 bases. CDR3 nucleotide sequence: TGTGCCAGCAGTGGTGAGGGAGGGCCGAGAGAGACCCAGTACTTC. Residues: CASSGEGGPRETQYF.

The chain has TRBV7-9 and TRBJ2-7; the match to TRBD1 covers 7 bases. Looked up from germline, CDR1 is SEHNR and CDR2 is FQNEAQ (reference sequence). CDR3 size: 13 residues. Losses at the gene ends were 4 bases for V and 9 bases for J; bases not matched to a gene: 9. DNA for the CDR3: TGTGCCAGCAGCTCGACAGGGTTCGACGGGCAGTACTTC. Protein: CASSSTGFDGQYF.

This clonotype was detected many times. This sequence joins TRBV19 and TRBJ2-6; D gene ambiguous. The CDR3 consists of 15 residues. From germline, CDR1 is LNHDA and CDR2 SQIVND (reference sequence). The V end was cut by 9 bases, the J end by 0 bases, with 12 bases between. CDR3 residues: CASSSRSSGANVLTF. The CDR3, as DNA: TGTGCCAGCAGCTCTCGGAGCTCTGGGGCCAACGTCCTGACTTTC.